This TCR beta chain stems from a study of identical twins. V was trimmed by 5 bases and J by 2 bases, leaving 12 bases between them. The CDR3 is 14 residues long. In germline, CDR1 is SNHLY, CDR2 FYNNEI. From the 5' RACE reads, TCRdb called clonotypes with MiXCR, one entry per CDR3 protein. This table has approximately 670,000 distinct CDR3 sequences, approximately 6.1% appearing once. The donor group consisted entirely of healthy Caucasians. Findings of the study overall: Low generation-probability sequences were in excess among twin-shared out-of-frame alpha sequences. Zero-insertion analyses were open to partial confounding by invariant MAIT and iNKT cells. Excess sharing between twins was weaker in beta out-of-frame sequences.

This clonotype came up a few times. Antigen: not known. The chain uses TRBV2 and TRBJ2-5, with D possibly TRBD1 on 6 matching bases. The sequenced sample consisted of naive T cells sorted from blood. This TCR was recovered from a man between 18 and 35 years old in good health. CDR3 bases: TGTGCCAGCAGTAAGGACAGACGGCAAGAGACCCAGTACTTC. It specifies CASSKDRRQETQYF.